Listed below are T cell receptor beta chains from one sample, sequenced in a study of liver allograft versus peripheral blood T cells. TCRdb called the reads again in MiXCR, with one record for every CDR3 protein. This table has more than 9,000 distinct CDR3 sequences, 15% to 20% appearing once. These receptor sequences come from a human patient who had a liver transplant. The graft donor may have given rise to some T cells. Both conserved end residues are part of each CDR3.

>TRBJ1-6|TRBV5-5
CASSFGGQASPLHF
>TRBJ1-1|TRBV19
CASSNTGTGGTNTEAFF
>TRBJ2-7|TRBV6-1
CASRGTGAHEQYF
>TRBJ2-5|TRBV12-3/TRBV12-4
CASRRGRGSETQYF
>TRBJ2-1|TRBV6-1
CASSGPAGGTFEQFF
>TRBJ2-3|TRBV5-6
CASTLDRGASDTQYF
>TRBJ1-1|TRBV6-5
CASSLKGQADTEAFF
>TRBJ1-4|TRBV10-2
CASAPRGVEKLFF
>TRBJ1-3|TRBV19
CASSIGQQGNTIYF
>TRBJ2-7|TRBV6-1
CASSVGTGGSYEQYF
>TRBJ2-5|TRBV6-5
CASSYFQGKGETQYF
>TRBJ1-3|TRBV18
CASSSSGGAGSGNTIYF
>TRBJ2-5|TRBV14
CASSRGETQYF
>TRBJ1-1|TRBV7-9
CASSLQGDSTEAFF
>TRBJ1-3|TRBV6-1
CASILIGLGNTIYF
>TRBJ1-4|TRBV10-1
CASSESPTNEKLFF
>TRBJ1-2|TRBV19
CATYDRLGYTF
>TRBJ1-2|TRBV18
CASSPPGQGTYGYTF
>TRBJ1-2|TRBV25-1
CASSSGRGWIHYGYTF
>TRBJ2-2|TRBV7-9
CASSLLGGTSGSWTGELFF
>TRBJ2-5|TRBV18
CASSGSQETQYF
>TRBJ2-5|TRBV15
CATSRPGTDSPRETQYF
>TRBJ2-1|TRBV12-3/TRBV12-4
CASSRGQGFNEQFF
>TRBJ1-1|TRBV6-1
CASSEIRNTEAFF
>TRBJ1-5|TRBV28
CASRPGQGDQPQHF
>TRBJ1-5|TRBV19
CASSIEGGNQHF
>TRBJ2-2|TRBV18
CASSPPEGANTGELFF
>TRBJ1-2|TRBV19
CASSGQGYYFGYTF
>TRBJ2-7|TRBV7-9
CASSAGTGPQEQYF
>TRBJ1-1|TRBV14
CASSQSLRSGTEAFF
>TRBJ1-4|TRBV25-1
CASSVRVFNNEKLFF
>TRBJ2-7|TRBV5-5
CASSRGTDSYEQYF
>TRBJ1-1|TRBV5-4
CASSSEPGGSFVAFF
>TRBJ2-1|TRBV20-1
CSASRPLGLSNEQFF
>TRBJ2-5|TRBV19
CASSIGAVQETQYF
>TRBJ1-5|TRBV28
CASSLLMTGRNQPQHF
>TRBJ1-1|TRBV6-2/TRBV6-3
CASSYLGGFEAFF
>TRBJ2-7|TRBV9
CASSPDGRTYEQYF
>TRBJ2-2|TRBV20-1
CSAPLGRADGELFF
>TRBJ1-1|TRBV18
CASSPHEGDDTEAFF
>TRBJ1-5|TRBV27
CASSLSIQETSNQPQHF
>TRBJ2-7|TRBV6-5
CASSHLWESGGLREQYF
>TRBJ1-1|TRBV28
CASSSGTGGTMNTEAFF
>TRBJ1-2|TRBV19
CASSDRGLFGYTF
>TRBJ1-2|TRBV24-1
CATSDRDSYGYTF
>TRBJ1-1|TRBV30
CAWSLGRITEAFF
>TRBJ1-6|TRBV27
CASSPSIGGMAPLHF